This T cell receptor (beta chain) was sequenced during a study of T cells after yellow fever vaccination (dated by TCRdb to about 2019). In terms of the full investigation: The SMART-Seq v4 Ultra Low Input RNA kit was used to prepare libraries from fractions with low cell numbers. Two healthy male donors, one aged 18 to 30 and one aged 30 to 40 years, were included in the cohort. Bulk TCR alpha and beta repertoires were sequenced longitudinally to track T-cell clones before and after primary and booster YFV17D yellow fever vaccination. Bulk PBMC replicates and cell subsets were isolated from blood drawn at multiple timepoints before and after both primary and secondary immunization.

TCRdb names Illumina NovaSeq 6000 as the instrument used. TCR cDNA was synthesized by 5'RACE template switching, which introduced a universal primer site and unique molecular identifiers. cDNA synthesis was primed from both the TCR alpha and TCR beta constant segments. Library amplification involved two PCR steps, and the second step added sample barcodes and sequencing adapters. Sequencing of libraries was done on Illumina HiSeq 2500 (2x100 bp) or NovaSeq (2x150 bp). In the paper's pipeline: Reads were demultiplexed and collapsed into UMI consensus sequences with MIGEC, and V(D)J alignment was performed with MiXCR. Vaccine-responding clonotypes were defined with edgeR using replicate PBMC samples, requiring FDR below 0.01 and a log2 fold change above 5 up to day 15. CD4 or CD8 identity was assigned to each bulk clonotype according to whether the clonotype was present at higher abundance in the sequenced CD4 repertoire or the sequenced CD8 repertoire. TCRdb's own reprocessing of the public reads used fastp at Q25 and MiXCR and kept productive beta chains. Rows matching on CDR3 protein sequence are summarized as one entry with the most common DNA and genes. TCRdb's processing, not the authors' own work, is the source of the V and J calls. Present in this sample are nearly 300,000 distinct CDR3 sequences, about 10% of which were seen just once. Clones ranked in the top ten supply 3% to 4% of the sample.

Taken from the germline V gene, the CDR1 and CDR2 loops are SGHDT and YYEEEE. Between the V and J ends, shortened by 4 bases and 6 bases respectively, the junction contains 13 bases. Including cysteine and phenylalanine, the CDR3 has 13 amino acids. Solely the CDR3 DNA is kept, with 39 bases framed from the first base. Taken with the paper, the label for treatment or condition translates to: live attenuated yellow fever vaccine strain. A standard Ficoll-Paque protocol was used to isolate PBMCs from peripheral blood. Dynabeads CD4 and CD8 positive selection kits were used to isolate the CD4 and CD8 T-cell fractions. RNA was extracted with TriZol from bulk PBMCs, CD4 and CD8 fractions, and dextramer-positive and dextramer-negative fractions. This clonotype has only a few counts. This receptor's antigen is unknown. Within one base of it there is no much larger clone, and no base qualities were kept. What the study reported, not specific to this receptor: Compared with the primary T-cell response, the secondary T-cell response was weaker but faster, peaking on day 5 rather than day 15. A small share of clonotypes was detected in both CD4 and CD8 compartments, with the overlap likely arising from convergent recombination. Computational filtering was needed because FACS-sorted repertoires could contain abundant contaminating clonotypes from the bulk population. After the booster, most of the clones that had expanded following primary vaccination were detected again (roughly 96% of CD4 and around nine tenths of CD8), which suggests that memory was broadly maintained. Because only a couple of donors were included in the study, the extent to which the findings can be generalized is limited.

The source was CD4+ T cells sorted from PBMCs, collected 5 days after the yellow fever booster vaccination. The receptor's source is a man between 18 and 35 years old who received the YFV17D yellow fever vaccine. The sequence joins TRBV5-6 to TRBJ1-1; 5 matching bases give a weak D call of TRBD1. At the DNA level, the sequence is TGTGCCAGCAGCCCCACGGGGGTTCCTGAAGCTTTCTTT. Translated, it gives CASSPTGVPEAFF.